This note documents a single T cell receptor beta chain sequence. Antigen specificity is unknown. PCR amplification relied on 60 Vbeta primers (plus 13 Jbeta primers). Profiling relied on immunoSEQ multiplex PCR, and the TCRdb table lists in-frame clones only, not all of them. The table has some 160,000 clones, nearly 80% seen once. This entry belongs to a study of cytomegalovirus exposure and HLA in healthy donors. With 4 bases clipped from V and 7 bases from J, the junction kept 7 bases outside the gene matches. Germline V gene data show CDR1 as MNHEY and CDR2 as SMNVEV (reference sequence). The CDR3 spans 16 residues. Points from the study as a whole: Further analysis was carried out later, and it showed several of the most significant clusters appearing linked to common viral pathogens. Previously analyzed data showed that most TCR beta V segments were productive at a frequency of about 90% or about 30%. Later analysis revealed greater clonal expansion in HLA-associated TCR beta chains than in equally common others. When analyzed later, a missense DCLRE1C variant was found to be linked to TCR beta V- and J-gene trimming.

The rearrangement links TRBV27 to TRBJ2-5; 15 positions match TRBD2. Input material: PBMCs. This TCR derives from a young woman in good health and CMV-seronegative. CDR3 residues: CASSSGLAGGGGTQYF. CDR3 nucleotide sequence: TGTGCCAGCAGTTCGGGACTAGCGGGGGGCGGGGGGACCCAGTACTTC.